The 8 T cell receptor beta chains presented below share a single source sample, sequenced in a study of control samples from healthy donors and cancer patients. Clones were sequenced by immunoSEQ multiplex PCR, and TCRdb holds only the in-frame ones, with some missing. The data contain roughly 120,000 clones, roughly 90% of them seen just once; the ten biggest clones take up 30% to 50%. Input material: blood. The receptor set was obtained from a man aged 50 or older in good health.

This clone was picked up a small number of times. V usage is TRBV7-7 and J usage is TRBJ2-3; tentative D call: TRBD2 (7 bases). Per the germline V gene, CDR1 is SSHAT and CDR2 is FNYEAQ (reference sequence). With 5 bases removed from V and 2 bases from J, the gap between germline ends came to 17 bases. The CDR3 runs 16 residues. CDR3 in amino acids: CASSLGRGAFTDTQYF. The CDR3 DNA sequence: TGTGCCAGCAGCCTGGGCCGGGGGGCCTTCACAGATACGCAGTATTTT.

The rearrangement joins TRBV9 to TRBJ2-2; D remains ambiguous. The V gene's germline CDR1 is SGDLS and CDR2 YYNGEE. The CDR3 runs 14 residues. With 4 bases removed from V and 7 bases from J, the gap between germline ends came to 14 bases. This chain's CDR3 is CASSTQQRIGELFF. The CDR3 bases are TGTGCCAGCAGCACTCAGCAAAGAATCGGGGAGCTGTTTTTT.

The chain carries TRBV5-1 and TRBJ1-1, with D possibly being TRBD1 (5 bases). Germline V gene lookup returns CDR1 SGHRS and CDR2 YFSETQ. CDR3 size: 13 residues. With 0 bases removed from V and 7 bases from J, the gap between germline ends came to 10 bases. The CDR3 reads CASSLEQEFEAFF. DNA for the CDR3: TGCGCCAGCAGCTTGGAACAGGAGTTTGAAGCTTTCTTT.

The chain links TRBV29-1 to TRBJ1-2; the D gene is possibly TRBD1 (6 bases). Per the germline V gene, CDR1 is SQVTM and CDR2 is ANQGSEA. The CDR3 is 11 amino acids. The germline V and J ends were trimmed by 5 bases and 6 bases, with 10 bases remaining between them. DNA for the CDR3: TGCAGCGTTTTTCAGGGGAATGGCTACACCTTC. Translated: CSVFQGNGYTF.

The chain uses TRBV9 and TRBJ1-4; 7 bases align to TRBD1. From germline, CDR1 is SGDLS and CDR2 YYNGEE. The CDR3 covers 16 residues. V lost 2 bases to trimming and J lost 7 bases; unmatched junction nucleotides: 11. CDR3 coding DNA: TGTGCCAGCAGCGTCCGAGGAGGGGGCAGTGGTGAAAAACTGTTTTTT. Amino acids: CASSVRGGGSGEKLFF. Together with reference TRBV9 and TRBJ1-4, the CDR3 gives the full variable domain: DSGVTQTPKHLITATGQRVTLRCSPRSGDLSVYWYQQSLDQGLQFLIQYYNGEERAKGNILERFSAQQFPDLHSELNLSSLELGDSALYFCASSVRGGGSGEKLFFGSGTQLSVL.

The genes are TRBV6-1 and TRBJ2-5; D possibly corresponds to TRBD1 (5 bases). Germline V gene lookup returns CDR1 MNHNS and CDR2 SASEGT. V lost 5 bases, J lost 5 bases, and 12 bases lay in between. CDR3 length equals 13 residues. DNA for the CDR3: TGTGCCAGCAGTTTACAGGACGGGGAGACCCAGTACTTC. Its translation: CASSLQDGETQYF.

This clone came up a few times. V and J are TRBV7-9 and TRBJ1-2; TRBD1 matches at 9 bases. Germline values: CDR1 SEHNR, CDR2 FQNEAQ (reference sequence). This CDR3 comprises 14 residues. The ends lost 4 bases at V and 8 bases at J; junction bases unmatched: 8. In DNA form, the CDR3 reads TGTGCCAGCAGCTACGGGGACAGGGAAGGCGGCTACACCTTC. It encodes CASSYGDREGGYTF.

The genes are TRBV5-1 and TRBJ2-3; 8 nucleotides line up with TRBD2. The germline V gene encodes CDR1 SGHRS and CDR2 YFSETQ. The CDR3 contains 15 residues. J lost 1 base, V lost 3 bases, and 4 bases had no gene match. The CDR3 DNA reads TGCGCCAGCAGCTCGACGGGGGGGCGCACAGATACGCAGTATTTT. Protein: CASSSTGGRTDTQYF.